This TCR beta chain came from a study of CD8+CD57+ T cells in acquired aplastic anemia. All patients picked for sequencing had shown, by flow cytometry, an expansion of CD8+CD57+ cells. Diagnosis of severe acquired aplastic anemia applied to all patients. At the time of blood sampling, patients had not yet received any therapy. This CDR3 contains 13 residues. Germline V gives CDR1 KGHDR, CDR2 SFDVKD. V dropped 4 bases and J dropped 8 bases, with 14 bases sitting between them. Overall study results and limits: The study found no significant CD8+ Simpson's diversity difference between patients and controls.

This clonotype was found many times. The antigen is undetermined. Genomic DNA templated the TCR beta VDJ and CDR3 profiling. TCRdb called the reads again in MiXCR, with one record for every CDR3 protein. The table records around 290,000 distinct CDR3 sequences, 56% of them present only once. The TCR originated in a human donor with aplastic anemia. The chain employs TRBV24-1 and TRBJ2-7, with D tentatively TRBD2 (6 bases). Sample: sorted CD4+, CD8+, or CD8+CD57+ T cells (not recorded which) from PBMCs. In DNA, the CDR3 is TGTGCCACCAGTGACCAGCACACTAGCAAGCAGTACTTC. This encodes CATSDQHTSKQYF.